Each of the 3 T cell receptor beta chains below was sequenced from the same sample in a study of blood T cells in healthy people across ages. Together with a sample-barcoded 5' primer, a J-beta primer mix was included in a second PCR lasting about 7 to 11 cycles. Using its own MiXCR run on the 5' RACE reads, TCRdb lists one record per CDR3 protein. The data contain over 1.5 million distinct CDR3 sequences, around half of them seen just once; the ten biggest clones take up approximately 2.1%. Sequencing input: blood. Source of these receptors: a woman between 40 and 50 years old in good health.

This clonotype is a singleton in its sample. The chain couples TRBV2 to TRBJ2-7; D is possibly TRBD2 (6 bases). Germline CDR1 and CDR2: SNHLY and FYNNEI. The CDR3 runs to 12 residues. V lost 2 bases to trimming and J lost 10 bases, with 12 bases between them. The CDR3 DNA sequence: TGTGCCAGCAGTGAACTCGGGACTCTACAGTACTTC. It is translated as CASSELGTLQYF.

The V call is TRBV29-1, the J call TRBJ2-3; D gene unclear. The germline CDR1 and CDR2 sequences are SQVTM and ANQGSEA. The CDR3 sequence is 10 residues long. V was cut by 4 bases and J by 4 bases, with 3 bases left in between. CDR3: CSVASDTQYF. The CDR3 bases are TGCAGCGTTGCATCAGATACGCAGTATTTT.

V and J are TRBV28 and TRBJ1-2; no definite D call. CDR3 length: 16 residues. V lost 3 bases, J lost 2 bases, and 16 bases lay in between. The germline V gene has CDR1 MDHEN and CDR2 SYDVKM. The CDR3 DNA follows: TGTGCCAGCAGTTTGTCTCCTGGGAATGTCAACTATGGCTACACCTTC. Amino acids: CASSLSPGNVNYGYTF.